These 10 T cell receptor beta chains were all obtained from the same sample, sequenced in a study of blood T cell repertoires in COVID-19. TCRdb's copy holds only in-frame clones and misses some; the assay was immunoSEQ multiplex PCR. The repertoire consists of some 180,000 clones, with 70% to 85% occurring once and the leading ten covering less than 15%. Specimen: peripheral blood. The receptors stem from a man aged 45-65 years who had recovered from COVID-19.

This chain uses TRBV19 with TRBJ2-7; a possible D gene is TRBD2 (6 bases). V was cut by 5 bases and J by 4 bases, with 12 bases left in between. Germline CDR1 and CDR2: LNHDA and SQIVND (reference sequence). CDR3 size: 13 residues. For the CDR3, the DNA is TGTGCCAGTAGTCGAGGGACTTGGTACGAGCAGTACTTC. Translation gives CASSRGTWYEQYF.

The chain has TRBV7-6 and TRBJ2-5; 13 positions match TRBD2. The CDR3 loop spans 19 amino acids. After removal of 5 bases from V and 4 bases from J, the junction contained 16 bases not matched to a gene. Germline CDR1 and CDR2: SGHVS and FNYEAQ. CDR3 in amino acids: CASSHGLAGDPEGGETQYF. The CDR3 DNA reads TGTGCCAGCAGCCACGGACTAGCGGGAGATCCCGAAGGAGGAGAGACCCAGTACTTC.

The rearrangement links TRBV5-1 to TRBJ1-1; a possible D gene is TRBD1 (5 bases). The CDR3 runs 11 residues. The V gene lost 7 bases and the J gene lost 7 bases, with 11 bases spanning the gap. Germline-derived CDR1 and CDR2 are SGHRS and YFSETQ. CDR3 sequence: CASVDRNEAFF. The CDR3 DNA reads TGCGCCAGCGTCGACAGAAATGAAGCTTTCTTT.

The CDR3 DNA reads as TGTGCCAGCAGTCCCACTAGCGGTGCGCAGTATTTT. Its protein is CASSPTSGAQYF. The chain uses TRBV2 and TRBJ2-3, with TRBD2 identical over 8 bases. The CDR3 runs 12 residues. CDR1 SNHLY and CDR2 FYNNEI come from the germline V gene. J was trimmed by 10 bases and V by 5 bases; bases with no gene match: 5.

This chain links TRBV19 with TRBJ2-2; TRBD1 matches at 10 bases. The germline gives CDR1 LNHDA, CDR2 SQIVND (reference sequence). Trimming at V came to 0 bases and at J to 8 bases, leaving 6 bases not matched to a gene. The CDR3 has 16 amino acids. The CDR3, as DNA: TGTGCCAGTAGTATAGATCTGGGGACAGGGGTAGGGGAGCTGTTTTTT. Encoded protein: CASSIDLGTGVGELFF.

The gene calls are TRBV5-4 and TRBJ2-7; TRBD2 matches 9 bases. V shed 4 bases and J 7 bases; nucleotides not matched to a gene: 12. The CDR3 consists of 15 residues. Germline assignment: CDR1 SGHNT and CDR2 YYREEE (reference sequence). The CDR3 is CASSPFSGGRGEQYF. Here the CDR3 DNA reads TGTGCCAGCAGCCCATTTAGCGGGGGCCGTGGTGAGCAGTACTTC.

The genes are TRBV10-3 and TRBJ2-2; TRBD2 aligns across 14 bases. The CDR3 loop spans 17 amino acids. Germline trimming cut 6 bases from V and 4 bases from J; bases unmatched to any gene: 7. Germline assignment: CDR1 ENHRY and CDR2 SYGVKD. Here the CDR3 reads CAIRGTSGRTGTGELFF. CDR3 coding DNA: TGTGCCATCAGGGGGACTAGCGGGAGAACGGGCACCGGGGAGCTGTTTTTT.

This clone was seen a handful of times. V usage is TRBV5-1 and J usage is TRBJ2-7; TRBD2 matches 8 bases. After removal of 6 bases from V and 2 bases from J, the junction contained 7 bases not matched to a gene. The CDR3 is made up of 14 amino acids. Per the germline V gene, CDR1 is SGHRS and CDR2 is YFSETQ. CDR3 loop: CASNVGTSAYEQYF. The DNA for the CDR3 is TGCGCCAGCAATGTGGGGACTAGTGCCTACGAGCAGTACTTC.

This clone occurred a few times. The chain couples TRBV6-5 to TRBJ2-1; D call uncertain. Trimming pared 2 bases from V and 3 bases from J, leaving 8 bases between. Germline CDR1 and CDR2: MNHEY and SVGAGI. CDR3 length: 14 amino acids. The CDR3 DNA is TGTGCCAGCAGTTACATGGGCAACTACAATGAGCAGTTCTTC. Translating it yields CASSYMGNYNEQFF.

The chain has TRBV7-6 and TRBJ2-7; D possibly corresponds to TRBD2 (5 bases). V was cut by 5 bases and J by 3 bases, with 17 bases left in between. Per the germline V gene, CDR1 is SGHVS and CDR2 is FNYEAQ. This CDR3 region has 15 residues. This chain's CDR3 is CASSPSWRGYYEQYF. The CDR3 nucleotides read TGTGCCAGCAGCCCTAGCTGGAGAGGTTACTACGAGCAGTACTTC. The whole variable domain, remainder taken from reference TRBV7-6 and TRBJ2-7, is GAGVSQSPRYKVTKRGQDVALRCDPISGHVSLYWYRQALGQGPEFLTYFNYEAQQDKSGLPNDRFSAERPEGSISTLTIQRTEQRDSAMYRCASSPSWRGYYEQYFGPGTRLTVT.